The sequence of this T cell receptor beta chain was determined in a study of Ad26.COV2.S vaccination and SARS-CoV-2 variants. CDR1 is SEHNR, CDR2 FQNEAQ, per germline (reference sequence). This CDR3 is built from 14 residues. Sequencing was performed with immunoSEQ multiplex PCR; in TCRdb, only in-frame clones are kept and a portion is missing. The sample consists of about 350,000 clones, more than 85% of them appearing once. Of note for this clone: The antigen remains undetermined. One end of the junction fails to match germline, which may point to a read error.

Treatment reported: approximately 18 received Ad26.COV2.S at low or high dose, single or two shots; five or six received placebo; per-sample allocation not given. After the first vaccine or placebo injection, samples were drawn on day 63. Study-wide results and caveats: Substantial breadth was reportedly displayed by spike-specific CD8+ and CD4+ T cell responses after vaccination.

The chain uses TRBV7-9 and TRBJ1-4; D perhaps matches TRBD1 (6 bases). This sample comprised peripheral blood, obtained in a trial of Ad26.COV2.S vaccine versus placebo. This receptor was obtained from a person between 18 and 59 years old who received the Ad26.COV2.S COVID-19 vaccine or a placebo. The DNA of the CDR3 is TGTGCCAGCAGCTTAGGACAGGCCCGGCAGTGGGAGCTTTTT. It is translated as CASSLGQARQWELF.